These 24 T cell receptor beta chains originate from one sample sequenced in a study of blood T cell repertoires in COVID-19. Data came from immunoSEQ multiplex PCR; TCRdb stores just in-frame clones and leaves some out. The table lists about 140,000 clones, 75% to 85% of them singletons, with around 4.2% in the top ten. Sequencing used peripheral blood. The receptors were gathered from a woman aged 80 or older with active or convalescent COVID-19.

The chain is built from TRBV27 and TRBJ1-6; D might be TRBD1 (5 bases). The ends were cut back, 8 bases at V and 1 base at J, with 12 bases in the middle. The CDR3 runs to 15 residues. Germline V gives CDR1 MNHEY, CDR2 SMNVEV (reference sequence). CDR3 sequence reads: CASRDSRSYNSPLHF. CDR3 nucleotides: TGTGCCAGCCGAGACAGTCGGTCCTATAATTCACCCCTCCACTTT.

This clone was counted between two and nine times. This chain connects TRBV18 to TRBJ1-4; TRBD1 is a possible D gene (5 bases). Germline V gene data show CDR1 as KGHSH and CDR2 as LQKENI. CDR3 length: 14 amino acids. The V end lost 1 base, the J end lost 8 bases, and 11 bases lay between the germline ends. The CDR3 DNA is TGTGCCAGCTCACCACGCAGGGATGGAGAAAAACTGTTTTTT. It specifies CASSPRRDGEKLFF.

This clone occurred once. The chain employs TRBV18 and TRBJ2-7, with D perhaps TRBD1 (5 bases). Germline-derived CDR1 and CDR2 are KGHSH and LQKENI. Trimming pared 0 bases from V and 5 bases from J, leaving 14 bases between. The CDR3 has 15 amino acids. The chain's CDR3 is CASSPPSAGNHEQYF. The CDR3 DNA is TGTGCCAGCTCACCACCGAGCGCAGGGAACCACGAGCAGTACTTC.

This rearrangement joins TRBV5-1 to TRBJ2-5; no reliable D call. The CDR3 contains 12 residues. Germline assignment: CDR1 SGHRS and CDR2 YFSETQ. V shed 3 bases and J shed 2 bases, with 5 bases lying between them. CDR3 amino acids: CASSSPQETQYF. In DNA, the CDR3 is TGCGCCAGCAGCTCCCCACAAGAGACCCAGTACTTC.

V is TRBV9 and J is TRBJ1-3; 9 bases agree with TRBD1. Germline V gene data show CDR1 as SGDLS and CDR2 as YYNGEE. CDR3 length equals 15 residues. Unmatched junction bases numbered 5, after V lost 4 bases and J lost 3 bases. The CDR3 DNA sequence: TGTGCCAGCAGCCAAGGACAGGGGAGTGGAAACACCATATATTTT. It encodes CASSQGQGSGNTIYF.

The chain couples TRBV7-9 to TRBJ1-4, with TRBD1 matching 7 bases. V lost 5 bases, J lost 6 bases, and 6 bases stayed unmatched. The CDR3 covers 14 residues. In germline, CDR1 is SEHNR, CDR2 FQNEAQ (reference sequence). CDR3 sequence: CASSHRGWDEKLFF. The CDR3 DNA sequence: TGTGCCAGCAGCCACAGGGGTTGGGATGAAAAACTGTTTTTT.

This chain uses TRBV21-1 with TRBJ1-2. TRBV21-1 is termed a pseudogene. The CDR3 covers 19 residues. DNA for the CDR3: TGTGCCAGCAGCGTTAAGGAGAGGGCAGCACTGACATTTAACTATGGCTACACCTTC. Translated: CASSVKERAALTFNYGYTF.

The CDR3 here is CASNPQAAVGTEAFF. The CDR3, as DNA: TGTGCCAGCAATCCACAGGCTGCGGTGGGCACTGAAGCTTTCTTT. V usage is TRBV6-5 and J usage is TRBJ1-1; perhaps TRBD1 as D (5 bases). Germline CDR1 MNHEY, CDR2 SVGAGI. This CDR3 region has 15 residues. Trimming removed 7 bases at V and 4 bases at J, with 19 bases between.

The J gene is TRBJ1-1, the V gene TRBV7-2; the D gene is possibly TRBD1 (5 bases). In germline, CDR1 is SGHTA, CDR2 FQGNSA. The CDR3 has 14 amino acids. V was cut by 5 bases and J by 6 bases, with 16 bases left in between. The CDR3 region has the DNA TGTGCCAGCAGCGCCCGGGGGACCGGCCCTGAAGCTTTCTTT. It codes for CASSARGTGPEAFF.

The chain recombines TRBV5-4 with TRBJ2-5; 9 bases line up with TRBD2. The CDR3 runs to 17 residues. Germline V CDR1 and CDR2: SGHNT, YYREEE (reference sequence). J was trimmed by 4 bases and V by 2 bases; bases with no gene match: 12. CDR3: CASSFKGGGALRETQYF. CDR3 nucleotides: TGTGCCAGCAGCTTCAAGGGCGGGGGGGCCCTGCGAGAGACCCAGTACTTC.

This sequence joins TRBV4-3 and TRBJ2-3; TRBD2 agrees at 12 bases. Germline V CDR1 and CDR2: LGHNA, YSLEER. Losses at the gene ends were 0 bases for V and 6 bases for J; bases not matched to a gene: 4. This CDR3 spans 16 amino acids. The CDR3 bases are TGCGCCAGCAGCCAAGAGGCTAGCGGGGGGGCGGATACGCAGTATTTT. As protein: CASSQEASGGADTQYF.

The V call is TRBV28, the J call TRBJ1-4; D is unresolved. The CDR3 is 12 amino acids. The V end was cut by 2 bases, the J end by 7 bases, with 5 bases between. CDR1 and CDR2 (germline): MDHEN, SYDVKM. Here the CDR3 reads CASSLNTEKLFF. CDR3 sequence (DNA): TGTGCCAGCAGTTTAAACACTGAAAAACTGTTTTTT.

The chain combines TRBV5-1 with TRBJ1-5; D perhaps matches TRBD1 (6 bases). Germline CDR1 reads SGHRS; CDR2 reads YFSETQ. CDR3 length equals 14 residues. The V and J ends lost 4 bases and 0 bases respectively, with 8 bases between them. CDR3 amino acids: CASSPQGSNQPQHF. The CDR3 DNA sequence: TGCGCCAGCAGCCCACAGGGTAGCAATCAGCCCCAGCATTTT.

CDR3 amino acids: CAGGNSGGIVDTQYF. CDR3 DNA: TGTGCCGGGGGGAATAGCGGGGGTATTGTGGATACGCAGTATTTT. This chain joins TRBV7-8 and TRBJ2-3; 9 bases align to TRBD2. Germline loops: CDR1 SGHVS, CDR2 FQNEAQ. The CDR3 has 15 residues. Germline trimming cut 11 bases from V and 6 bases from J; bases unmatched to any gene: 15.

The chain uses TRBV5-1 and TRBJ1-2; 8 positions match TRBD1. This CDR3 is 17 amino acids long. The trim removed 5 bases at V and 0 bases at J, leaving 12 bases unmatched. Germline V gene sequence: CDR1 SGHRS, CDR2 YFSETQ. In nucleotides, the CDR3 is TGCGCCAGCAGACCCGACAGGGGACGCAATTCTAACTATGGCTACACCTTC. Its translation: CASRPDRGRNSNYGYTF.

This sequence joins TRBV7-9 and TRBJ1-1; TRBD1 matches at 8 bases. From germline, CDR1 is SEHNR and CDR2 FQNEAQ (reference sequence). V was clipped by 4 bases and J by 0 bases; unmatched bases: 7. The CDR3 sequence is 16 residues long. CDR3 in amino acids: CASSYSGQAVNTEAFF. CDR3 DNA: TGTGCCAGCAGCTACTCGGGACAGGCGGTGAACACTGAAGCTTTCTTT.

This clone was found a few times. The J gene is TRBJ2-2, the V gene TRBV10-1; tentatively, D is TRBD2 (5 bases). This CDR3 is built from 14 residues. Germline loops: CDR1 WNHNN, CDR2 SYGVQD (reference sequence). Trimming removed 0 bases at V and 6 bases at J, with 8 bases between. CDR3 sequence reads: CASSESRESGELFF. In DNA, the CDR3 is TGCGCCAGCAGTGAGTCAAGGGAGTCCGGGGAGCTGTTTTTT.

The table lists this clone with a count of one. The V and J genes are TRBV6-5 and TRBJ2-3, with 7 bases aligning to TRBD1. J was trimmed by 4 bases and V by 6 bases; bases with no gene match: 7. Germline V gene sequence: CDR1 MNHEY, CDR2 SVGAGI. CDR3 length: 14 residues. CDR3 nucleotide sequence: TGTGCCAGCAGATACGGGACAGTGGCAGATACGCAGTATTTT. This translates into CASRYGTVADTQYF.

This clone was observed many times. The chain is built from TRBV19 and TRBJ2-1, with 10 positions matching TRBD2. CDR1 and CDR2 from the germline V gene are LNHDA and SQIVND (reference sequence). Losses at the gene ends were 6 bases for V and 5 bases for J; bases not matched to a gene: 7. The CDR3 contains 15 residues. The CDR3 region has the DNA TGTGCCAGTAGCCTGGGACTAGCGAGTAACAATGAGCAGTTCTTC. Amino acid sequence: CASSLGLASNNEQFF. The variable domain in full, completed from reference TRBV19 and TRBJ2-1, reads DGGITQSPKYLFRKEGQNVTLSCEQNLNHDAMYWYRQDPGQGLRLIYYSQIVNDFQKGDIAEGYSVSREKKESFPLTVTSAQKNPTAFYLCASSLGLASNNEQFFGPGTRLTVL.

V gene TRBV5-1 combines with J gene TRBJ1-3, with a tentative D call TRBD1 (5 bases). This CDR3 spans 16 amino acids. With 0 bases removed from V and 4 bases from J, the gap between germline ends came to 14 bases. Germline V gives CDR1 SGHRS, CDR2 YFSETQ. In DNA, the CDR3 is TGCGCCAGCAGCTTGGACTTGGCAGGGAGGGGAAACACCATATATTTT. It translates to CASSLDLAGRGNTIYF.

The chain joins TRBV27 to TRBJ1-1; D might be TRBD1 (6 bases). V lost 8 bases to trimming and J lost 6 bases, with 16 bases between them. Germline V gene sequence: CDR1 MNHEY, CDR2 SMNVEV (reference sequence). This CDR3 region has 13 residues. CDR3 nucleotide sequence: TGTGCCAGCCAAGACAGGTCGTCATCTGAAGCTTTCTTT. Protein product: CASQDRSSSEAFF.

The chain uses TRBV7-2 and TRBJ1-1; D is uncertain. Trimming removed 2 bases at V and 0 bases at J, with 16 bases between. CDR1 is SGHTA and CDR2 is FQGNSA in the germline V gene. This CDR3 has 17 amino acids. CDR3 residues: CASSLIVPLYMNTEAFF. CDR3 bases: TGTGCCAGCAGCTTAATTGTCCCGTTATACATGAACACTGAAGCTTTCTTT. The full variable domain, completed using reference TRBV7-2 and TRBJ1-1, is GAGVSQSPSNKVTEKGKDVELRCDPISGHTALYWYRQSLGQGLEFLIYFQGNSAPDKSGLPSDRFSAERTGGSVSTLTIQRTQQEDSAVYLCASSLIVPLYMNTEAFFGQGTRLTVV.

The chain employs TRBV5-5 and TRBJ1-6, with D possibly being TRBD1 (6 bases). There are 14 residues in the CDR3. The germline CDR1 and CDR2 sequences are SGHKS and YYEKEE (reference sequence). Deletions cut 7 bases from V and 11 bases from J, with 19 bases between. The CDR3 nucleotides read TGTGCCAGCGTTCCCACCTCAACAGGGACACCCCTCCACTTT. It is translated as CASVPTSTGTPLHF.

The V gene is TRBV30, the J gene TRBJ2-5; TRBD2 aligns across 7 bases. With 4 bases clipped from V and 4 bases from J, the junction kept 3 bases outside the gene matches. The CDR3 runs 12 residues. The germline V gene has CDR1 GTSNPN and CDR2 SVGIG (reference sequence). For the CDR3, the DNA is TGTGCCTGGACCTGGGGGGGAGAGACCCAGTACTTC. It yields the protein CAWTWGGETQYF.